The rows below give T cell receptor beta chains drawn from one sample of a study of T cell responses to AZD1222 COVID-19 vaccine. Measured with immunoSEQ multiplex PCR; TCRdb has only the in-frame clones, and not every one. Here the sample spans 150,000 or so clones, 90% to 95% being singletons. This specimen consisted of peripheral blood, obtained on day 0 of AZD1222 vaccination. These receptors all come from an adult in good health. CDR3s include the opening cysteine and the closing phenylalanine or tryptophan. D genes are given only for firm matches. Size is stated for part of the rows, as once, few or many counts, or as a class when the clone is expanded.

V gene	clone size	J gene	D gene	CDR3 DNA	CDR3 protein
TRBV5-5	.	TRBJ1-4	.	TGTGCCAGCAGCTCGGTACAGGGAACTAATGAAAAACTGTTTTTT	CASSSVQGTNEKLFF
TRBV11-3	.	TRBJ2-5	TRBD1	TGTGCCAGCAGCCCACAATATCAGGGGGTGGAGACCCAGTACTTC	CASSPQYQGVETQYF
TRBV12-3/TRBV12-4	.	TRBJ2-3	.	TGTGCCAGCAGTTTCGTGGGCACAGATACGCAGTATTTT	CASSFVGTDTQYF
TRBV9	.	TRBJ1-5	.	TGTGCCAGCAGCCCCGCCGGGACATCGCCGCAGCCCCAGCATTTT	CASSPAGTSPQPQHF
TRBV7-3	.	TRBJ2-1	TRBD2	TGTGCCAGCAGCATCGGGACTAGCGGGGGCTATGAGCAGTTCTTC	CASSIGTSGGYEQFF
TRBV4-1	.	TRBJ2-7	.	TGCGCCAGCAGCCAAGGGGTTCTCGTGGGGAACTCCTACGAGCAGTACTTC	CASSQGVLVGNSYEQYF
TRBV13	.	TRBJ1-2	.	TGTGCCAGCAGCTTAGGGGAGGCTAACTATGGCTACACCTTC	CASSLGEANYGYTF
TRBV19	.	TRBJ2-5	TRBD1	TGTGCCAGTAGTTCGGACAGGTGGGAGACCCAGTACTTC	CASSSDRWETQYF
TRBV6-2/TRBV6-3	.	TRBJ2-6	.	TGTGCCAGCAGTTCCTTAGATAGCTCTGGGGCCAACGTCCTGACTTTC	CASSSLDSSGANVLTF
TRBV7-8	.	TRBJ1-6	TRBD1	TGTGCCAGCAGCGGCGGGACAGAGAATAATTCACCCCTCCACTTT	CASSGGTENNSPLHF
TRBV2	.	TRBJ1-5	.	TGTGCCAGCAGCCCGGGGCAGGCGTTGAATCAGCCCCAGCATTTT	CASSPGQALNQPQHF
TRBV19	.	TRBJ2-2	.	TGTGCCAGTAGTATAATTGGTAGATCCGGGGAGCTGTTTTTT	CASSIIGRSGELFF
TRBV18	.	TRBJ2-5	.	TGTGCCAGCTCACCCGTCGATACTCTATTAAGGGAGACCCAGTACTTC	CASSPVDTLLRETQYF
TRBV19	.	TRBJ1-1	.	TGTGCCAGTAGTACTTTGAGGGGCTACGCGAACACTGAAGCTTTCTTT	CASSTLRGYANTEAFF
TRBV4-1	.	TRBJ1-5	.	TGCGCCAGCAGCCAAGGTCTCACCAACCCTAAAAATCAGCCCCAGCATTTT	CASSQGLTNPKNQPQHF
TRBV27	.	TRBJ2-3	.	TGTGCCGTGCAGGGGTGGGCAGATACGCAGTATTTT	CAVQGWADTQYF
TRBV5-5	.	TRBJ2-7	.	TGTGCCAGCAGCTTGGTGGGGAGAGGAGGGCTCGAGCAGTACTTC	CASSLVGRGGLEQYF
TRBV4-1	.	TRBJ1-2	.	TGCGCCAGCAACTATGGGGGGGCTTATGGCTACACCTTC	CASNYGGAYGYTF
TRBV7-2	.	TRBJ1-1	.	TGTGCCAGCAGCTTAGAGGGTAACACTGAAGCTTTCTTT	CASSLEGNTEAFF
TRBV9	.	TRBJ2-5	TRBD2	TGTGCCAGCAGCGTAGGGGGCGGACTAGCGGGAGAAGAGACCCAGTACTTC	CASSVGGGLAGEETQYF
TRBV19	once	TRBJ1-2	.	TGTGCCAGTAGTATCCGACACAGAGATCTCTGGACCTTC	CASSIRHRDLWTF
TRBV19	.	TRBJ1-1	TRBD1	TGTGCCAGTAGTCTCAGCCGGGACAGAGGTTTGGAAGCTTTCTTT	CASSLSRDRGLEAFF
TRBV7-3	.	TRBJ1-2	.	TGTGCCAGCAGCTTAATCGGGCAGGCGCATGGCTACACCTTC	CASSLIGQAHGYTF
TRBV5-4	.	TRBJ1-6	.	TGTGCCAGCAGCATTAGTTTCTCTGCAAATTCACCCCTCCACTTT	CASSISFSANSPLHF
TRBV6-1	.	TRBJ2-2	.	TGTGCCAGCAGTGAACACAAAAACACCGGGGAGCTGTTTTTT	CASSEHKNTGELFF
TRBV6-5	.	TRBJ1-3	TRBD1	TGTGCCAGCACCTTGACAGGGGAGGATCGAAACACCATATATTTT	CASTLTGEDRNTIYF
TRBV5-4	.	TRBJ2-3	TRBD2	TGTGCCAGCAGCTTGGTGCGGGGGGGCGTATCAGATACGCAGTATTTT	CASSLVRGGVSDTQYF
TRBV9	once	TRBJ2-3	TRBD2	TGTGCCAGCAGCGTACCGACTAGCGGGTGGACTACTACAGATACGCAGTATTTT	CASSVPTSGWTTTDTQYF
TRBV15	.	TRBJ2-1	TRBD2	TGTGCCACCAGCAGGGGGGGACTAGCGGGAGTATTTTTGTCCAATGAGCAGTTCTTC	CATSRGGLAGVFLSNEQFF
TRBV7-2	once	TRBJ1-2	.	TGTGCCAGCAGCGCAACGGGGGGCAGCTATGGCTACACCTTC	CASSATGGSYGYTF
TRBV19	.	TRBJ1-4	TRBD1	TGTGCCAGTAGTCGGGCTACAGGGGGAATGGGAACTAATGAAAAACTGTTTTTT	CASSRATGGMGTNEKLFF
TRBV5-5	.	TRBJ2-1	TRBD1	TGTGCCAGCAGCTGGACAGGGGATGAGCAGTTCTTC	CASSWTGDEQFF
TRBV28	once	TRBJ2-3	.	TGTGCCAGCATCTTGGAGAGGAACACAGATACGCAGTATTTT	CASILERNTDTQYF
TRBV5-1	.	TRBJ1-1	.	TGCGCCAGCCAACAGGGACCGAACACTGAAGCTTTCTTT	CASQQGPNTEAFF
TRBV18	.	TRBJ2-3	TRBD2	TGTGCCAGCTCACCTTCTCGACTAGCGGGAGGGCCAACTAGCACAGATACGCAGTATTTT	CASSPSRLAGGPTSTDTQYF
TRBV6-2/TRBV6-3	.	TRBJ1-1	.	TGTGCCAGCAGTTACTCGAGTACCCACAGCATGAACACTGAAGCTTTCTTT	CASSYSSTHSMNTEAFF
TRBV19	.	TRBJ1-4	.	TGTGCCAGTAGTCTGACAGGAGCAACTAATGAAAAACTGTTTTTT	CASSLTGATNEKLFF
TRBV7-3	.	TRBJ2-3	.	TGTGCCAGCAGCCCGTCCGTGAGCTCGGATACGCAGTATTTT	CASSPSVSSDTQYF
TRBV9	.	TRBJ1-6	.	TGTGCCAGCAGTGAGGAGGGAAATTCACCCCTCCACTTT	CASSEEGNSPLHF
TRBV4-1	.	TRBJ1-5	.	TGCGCCAGCAGCCCTTATGGGAGGGAAAGGTATCAGCCCCAGCATTTT	CASSPYGRERYQPQHF
TRBV6-2/TRBV6-3	.	TRBJ2-1	.	TGTGCCAGCAGTTACTATGTGGGGACCTACAATGAGCAGTTCTTC	CASSYYVGTYNEQFF
TRBV28	.	TRBJ2-3	TRBD2	TGTGCCATCCGTAGCGGGAGACTTGACACAGATACGCAGTATTTT	CAIRSGRLDTDTQYF
TRBV30	.	TRBJ1-4	.	TGTGCCTGGAGTGTACGGGGGGCGATGAAACTGTTTTTT	CAWSVRGAMKLFF
TRBV7-3	.	TRBJ2-2	.	TGTGCCAGCAGCTTAATGCGCGCCAAGGGCACCGGGGAGCTGTTTTTT	CASSLMRAKGTGELFF
TRBV7-3	.	TRBJ1-5	.	TGTGCCAGCAGCTTACGAGGGGGGTCTAGCAATCAGCCCCAGCATTTT	CASSLRGGSSNQPQHF
TRBV12-3/TRBV12-4	.	TRBJ1-2	.	TGTGCCAGCAGTTTAGACAGCTATGGCTACACCTTC	CASSLDSYGYTF
TRBV7-8	.	TRBJ1-5	TRBD1	TGTGCCAGCAGCTTACAGGCGATGACAGGGGGGATTATTCAGCCCCAGCATTTT	CASSLQAMTGGIIQPQHF
TRBV5-4	.	TRBJ2-4	TRBD1	TGTGCCAGCAGCTTGGCCGGGACAGTAAAAAACATTCAGTACTTC	CASSLAGTVKNIQYF
TRBV5-4	.	TRBJ1-1	.	TGTGCCAGCAGCTTGGACAGGGTTGGGAGCACTGAAGCTTTCTTT	CASSLDRVGSTEAFF
TRBV7-3	once	TRBJ1-2	TRBD1	TGTGCCAGCAGCGACACAGGGGGGCCTAGCTATGGCTACACCTTC	CASSDTGGPSYGYTF
TRBV10-1	.	TRBJ1-2	TRBD1	TGCGCCAGCAGTGAGTGGGTCGGGACAGGGGTCCACAAGTGCAACTATGGCTACACCTTC	CASSEWVGTGVHKCNYGYTF
TRBV9	.	TRBJ2-3	.	TGTGCCAGCAGCCTTCCCCCCGGGGGTAGCACCACAGATACGCAGTATTTT	CASSLPPGGSTTDTQYF